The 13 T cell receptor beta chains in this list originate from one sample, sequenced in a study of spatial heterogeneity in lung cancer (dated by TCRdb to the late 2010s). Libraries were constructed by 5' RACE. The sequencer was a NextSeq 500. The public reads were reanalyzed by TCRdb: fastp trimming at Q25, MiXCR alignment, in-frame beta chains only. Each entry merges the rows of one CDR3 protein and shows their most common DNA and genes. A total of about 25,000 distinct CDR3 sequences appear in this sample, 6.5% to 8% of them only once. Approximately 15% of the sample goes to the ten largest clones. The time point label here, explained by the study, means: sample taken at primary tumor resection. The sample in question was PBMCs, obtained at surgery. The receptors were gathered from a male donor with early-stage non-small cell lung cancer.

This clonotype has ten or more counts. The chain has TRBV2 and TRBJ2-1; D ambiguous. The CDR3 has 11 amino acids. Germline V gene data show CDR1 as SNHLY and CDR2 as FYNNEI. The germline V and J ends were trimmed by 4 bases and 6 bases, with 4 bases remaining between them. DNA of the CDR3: TGTGCCAGCAGTGTCACCAATGAGCAGTTCTTC. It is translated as CASSVTNEQFF.

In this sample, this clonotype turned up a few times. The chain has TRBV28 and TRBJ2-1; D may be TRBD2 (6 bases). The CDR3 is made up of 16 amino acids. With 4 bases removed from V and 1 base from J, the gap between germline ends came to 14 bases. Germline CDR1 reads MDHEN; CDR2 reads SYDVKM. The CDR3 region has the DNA TGTGCCAGCAGTTCCCCACTGACTAGATCCTACAATGAGCAGTTCTTC. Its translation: CASSSPLTRSYNEQFF.

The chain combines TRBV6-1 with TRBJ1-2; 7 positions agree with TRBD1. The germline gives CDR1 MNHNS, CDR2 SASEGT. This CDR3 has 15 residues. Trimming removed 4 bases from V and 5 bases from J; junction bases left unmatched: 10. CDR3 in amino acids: CASSGRDSFLYGYTF. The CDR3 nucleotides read TGTGCCAGCAGTGGCCGGGACAGCTTCTTGTATGGCTACACCTTC.

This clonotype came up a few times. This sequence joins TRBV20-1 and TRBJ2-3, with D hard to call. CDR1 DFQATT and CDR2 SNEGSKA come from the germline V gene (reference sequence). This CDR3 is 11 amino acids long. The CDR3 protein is CSTDVTDTQYF. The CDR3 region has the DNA TGCAGCACGGACGTCACAGATACGCAGTATTTT.

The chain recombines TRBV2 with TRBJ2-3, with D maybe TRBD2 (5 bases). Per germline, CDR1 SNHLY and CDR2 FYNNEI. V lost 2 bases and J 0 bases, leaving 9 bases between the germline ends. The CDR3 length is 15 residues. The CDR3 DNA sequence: TGTGCCAGCAGTGAACTTGGCGGGAGCACAGATACGCAGTATTTT. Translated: CASSELGGSTDTQYF.

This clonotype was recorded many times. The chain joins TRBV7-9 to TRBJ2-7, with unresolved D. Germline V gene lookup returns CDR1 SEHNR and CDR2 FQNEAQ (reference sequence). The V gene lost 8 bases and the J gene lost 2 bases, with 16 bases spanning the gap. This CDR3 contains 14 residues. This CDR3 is CASAGPTVAYEQYF. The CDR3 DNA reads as TGTGCCAGCGCTGGACCAACGGTAGCCTACGAGCAGTACTTC.

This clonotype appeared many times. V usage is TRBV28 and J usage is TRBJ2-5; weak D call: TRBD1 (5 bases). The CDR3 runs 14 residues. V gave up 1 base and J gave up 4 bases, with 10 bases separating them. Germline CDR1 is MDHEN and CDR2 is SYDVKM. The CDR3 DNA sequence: TGTGCCAGCAGTTTATTTGGGGCGATAGAGACCCAGTACTTC. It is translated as CASSLFGAIETQYF.

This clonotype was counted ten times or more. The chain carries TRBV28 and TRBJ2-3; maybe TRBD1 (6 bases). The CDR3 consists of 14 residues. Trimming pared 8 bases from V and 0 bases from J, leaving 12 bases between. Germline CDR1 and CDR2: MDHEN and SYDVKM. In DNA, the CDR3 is TGTGCCAGCTCCCGGGACAAGAGCACAGATACGCAGTATTTT. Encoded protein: CASSRDKSTDTQYF.

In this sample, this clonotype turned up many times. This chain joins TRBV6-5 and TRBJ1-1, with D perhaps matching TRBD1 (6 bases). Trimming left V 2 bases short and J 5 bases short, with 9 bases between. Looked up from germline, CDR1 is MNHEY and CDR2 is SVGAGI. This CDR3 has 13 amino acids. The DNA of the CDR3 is TGTGCCAGCAGTTACAGGGGGAGGACTGAAGCTTTCTTT. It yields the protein CASSYRGRTEAFF.

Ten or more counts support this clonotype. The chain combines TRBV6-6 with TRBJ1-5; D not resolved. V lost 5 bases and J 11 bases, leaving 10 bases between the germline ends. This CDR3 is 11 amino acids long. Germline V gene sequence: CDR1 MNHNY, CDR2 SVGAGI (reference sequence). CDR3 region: CASSTPMTQHF. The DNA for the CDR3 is TGTGCCAGCAGTACCCCGATGACCCAGCATTTT.

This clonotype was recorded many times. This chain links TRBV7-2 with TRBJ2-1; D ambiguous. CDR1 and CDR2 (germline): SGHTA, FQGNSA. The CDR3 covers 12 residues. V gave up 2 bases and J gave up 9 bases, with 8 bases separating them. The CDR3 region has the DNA TGTGCCAGCAGCTTAAGCCCCACTGAGCAGTTCTTC. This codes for CASSLSPTEQFF.

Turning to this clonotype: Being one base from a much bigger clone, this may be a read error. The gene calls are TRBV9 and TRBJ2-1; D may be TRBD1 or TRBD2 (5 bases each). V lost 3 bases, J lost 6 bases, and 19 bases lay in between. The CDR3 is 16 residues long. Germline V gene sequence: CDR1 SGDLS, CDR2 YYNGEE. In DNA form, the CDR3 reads TGTGCCAGCAGCGAGGGGCGGAGGCGAAACCGCAATGAGCAGTTCTTC. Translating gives CASSEGRRRNRNEQFF.

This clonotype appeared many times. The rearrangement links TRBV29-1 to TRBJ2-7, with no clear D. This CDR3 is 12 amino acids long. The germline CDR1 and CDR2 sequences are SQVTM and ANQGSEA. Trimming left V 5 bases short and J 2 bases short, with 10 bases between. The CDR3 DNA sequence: TGCAGCGTTCGACCGCTCCCCTACGAGCAGTACTTC. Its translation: CSVRPLPYEQYF.